Shown below are 21 T cell receptor beta chains from a single sample sequenced in a study of regulatory T cells in long-lasting Graves disease. Documented time point: newly diagnosed GD, antithyroid drugs for less than 3 months. PBMCs provided the RNA from which the TCR library was made. In building TCR beta libraries, iRepertoire HTBI primers were used together with Arm-PCR of CDR3 regions. TCRdb used MiXCR to reprocess the multiplex PCR reads, holding one entry per CDR3 protein. The table records about 620,000 distinct CDR3 sequences, roughly 15% of them present only once. The sample was also reused in another study, on T cells in Graves' hyperthyroidism and ophthalmopathy.

The sample in question was peripheral blood mononuclear cells (PBMCs), obtained at new diagnosis, from a patient treated with antithyroid drugs. Every receptor here comes from a woman in her thirties with Graves disease.

This clonotype was recorded many times. This rearrangement joins TRBV5-1 to TRBJ2-1, with TRBD2 matching 8 bases. The CDR3 is 16 amino acids. V shed 3 bases, J shed 7 bases, and the junction held 12 bases outside the gene matches. Germline CDR1 is SGHRS and CDR2 is YFSETQ. The CDR3 protein is CASSYKAGVVGNEQFF. The CDR3 DNA reads TGCGCCAGCAGCTATAAAGCGGGAGTGGTAGGAAATGAGCAGTTCTTC.

This clonotype occurred many times. The chain employs TRBV12-3 or TRBV12-4 and TRBJ2-3; TRBD2 agrees at 14 bases. The CDR3 is 17 residues long. V trimming: 0 bases; J trimming: 4 bases; junction bases outside the gene matches: 3. The CDR3 sequence is CASSLAPGLAGADTQYF. Written as DNA, the CDR3 is TGTGCCAGCAGTTTAGCGCCGGGACTAGCGGGAGCAGATACGCAGTATTTT.

This clonotype was found a few times. V usage is TRBV5-1 and J usage is TRBJ2-5; 8 nucleotides match TRBD1. This CDR3 has 15 residues. With 4 bases clipped from V and 1 base from J, the junction kept 6 bases outside the gene matches. CDR1 is SGHRS, CDR2 YFSETQ, per germline. CDR3 DNA: TGCGCCAGCAGCATGACAGGGGAACCCCAAGAGACCCAGTACTTC. Its translation: CASSMTGEPQETQYF.

The V and J genes are TRBV11-2 and TRBJ2-3, with 8 bases lining up with TRBD1. The tail of the sequence fits TRBJ2-5 better, so the J call may be wrong. Looked up from germline, CDR1 is SGHAT and CDR2 is FQNNGV. The CDR3 covers 14 residues. CDR3 sequence: CASSLGTGFETQYF. CDR3 sequence (DNA): TGTGCCAGCAGCTTAGGGACAGGGTTCGAGACCCAGTACTTC.

A few counts support this clonotype. The chain joins TRBV30 to TRBJ2-3; 12 bases match TRBD2. Germline CDR1 GTSNPN, CDR2 SVGIG (reference sequence). Losses at the gene ends were 3 bases for V and 0 bases for J; bases not matched to a gene: 7. The CDR3 runs 17 residues. The CDR3 bases are TGTGCCTGGAGCCTAGCGGGAGGGCCCTCTAGCACAGATACGCAGTATTTT. This encodes CAWSLAGGPSSTDTQYF. Using reference TRBV30 and TRBJ2-3 for the parts outside the CDR3, the full variable domain is SQTIHQWPATLVQPVGSPLSLECTVEGTSNPNLYWYRQAAGRGLQLLFYSVGIGQISSEVPQNLSASRPQDRQFILSSKKLLLSDSGFYLCAWSLAGGPSSTDTQYFGPGTRLTVL.

A note on this clonotype: This clone may be a read error of a much larger clone one base away. The V call is TRBV6-2 or TRBV6-3, the J call TRBJ1-1; D is uncertain. Germline V gene sequence: CDR1 MNHEY, CDR2 SVGEGT. V gave up 7 bases and J gave up 1 base, with 16 bases separating them. This CDR3 spans 15 amino acids. The CDR3 here is CASTGRGARNTEAFF. The CDR3 DNA sequence: TGTGCCAGCACCGGACGGGGTGCCCGGAACACTGAAGCTTTCTTT.

As DNA, the CDR3 is TGCAGCGATTGTCTCTTGGTGATATTGGGACAGGGGGCGATTTATGGCTACACCTTC. Translating gives CSDCLLVILGQGAIYGYTF. V is TRBV29-1 and J is TRBJ1-2; 12 nucleotides agree with TRBD1. CDR3 length equals 19 residues. Trimming took 7 bases from V and 5 from J; bases not matched to a gene: 23. Germline loops: CDR1 SQVTM, CDR2 ANQGSEA.

The V and J genes are TRBV19 and TRBJ2-7; no definite D call. V was cut by 5 bases and J by 6 bases, with 23 bases left in between. Germline CDR1 LNHDA, CDR2 SQIVND (reference sequence). CDR3 length: 16 amino acids. CDR3 DNA sequence: TGTGCCAGTAGTCTTTCGAATTTAGGGATTGGCAGCGAGCAGTACTTC. This encodes CASSLSNLGIGSEQYF.

This clonotype was observed a few times. The J gene is TRBJ1-2, the V gene TRBV27; no definite D call. The CDR3 has 15 amino acids. With 6 bases removed from V and 5 bases from J, the gap between germline ends came to 19 bases. The V gene's germline CDR1 is MNHEY and CDR2 SMNVEV (reference sequence). CDR3 DNA sequence: TGTGCCAGCAGCCCCCGGACTGGGTCGGGATATGGCTACACCTTC. It specifies CASSPRTGSGYGYTF.

The chain recombines TRBV11-2 with TRBJ1-2; D uncertain. CDR3 length: 15 residues. V was shortened by 6 bases and J by 5 bases, with 19 bases between the two germline ends. Per germline, CDR1 SGHAT and CDR2 FQNNGV. CDR3 amino acids: CASRITGSTEYGYTF. CDR3 nucleotides: TGTGCCAGCAGGATAACGGGGAGTACGGAGTATGGCTACACCTTC. The entire variable domain, with the rest obtained from reference TRBV11-2 and TRBJ1-2, is as follows: EAGVAQSPRYKIIEKRQSVAFWCNPISGHATLYWYQQILGQGPKLLIQFQNNGVVDDSQLPKDRFSAERLKGVDSTLKIQPAKLEDSAVYLCASRITGSTEYGYTFGSGTRLTVV.

In this sample, this clonotype turned up many times. This chain links TRBV12-3 or TRBV12-4 with TRBJ2-1; no reliable D call. The CDR3 length is 12 residues. Trimming left V 6 bases short and J 10 bases short, with 13 bases between. The chain's CDR3 is CASSLGPAEQFF. The CDR3 DNA follows: TGTGCCAGCAGCCTCGGGCCGGCGGAGCAGTTCTTC.

This clonotype appeared many times. The chain has TRBV28 and TRBJ1-1; maybe TRBD1 (5 bases). From germline, CDR1 is MDHEN and CDR2 SYDVKM. V was trimmed by 3 bases and J by 7 bases, leaving 18 bases between them. The CDR3 sequence is 15 residues long. CDR3 in amino acids: CASSFIGTAVGEAFF. CDR3 DNA sequence: TGTGCCAGCAGTTTCATCGGGACGGCGGTGGGTGAAGCTTTCTTT.

The chain has TRBV5-1 and TRBJ2-7; D perhaps matches TRBD2 (5 bases). CDR3 length equals 14 residues. Germline V gene lookup returns CDR1 SGHRS and CDR2 YFSETQ. V lost 2 bases and J lost 5, with 14 bases in between. CDR3 amino acids: CASSFEGDFDEQYF. The CDR3, as DNA: TGCGCCAGCAGCTTCGAGGGAGACTTTGACGAGCAGTACTTC. The whole variable domain, filled in from reference TRBV5-1 and TRBJ2-7, reads KAGVTQTPRYLIKTRGQQVTLSCSPISGHRSVSWYQQTPGQGLQFLFEYFSETQRNKGNFPGRFSGRQFSNSRSEMNVSTLELGDSALYLCASSFEGDFDEQYFGPGTRLTVT.

The gene calls are TRBV4-1 and TRBJ2-5; D is possibly TRBD2 (6 bases). CDR1 is MGHRA and CDR2 is YSYEKL in the germline V gene. The CDR3 is made up of 14 amino acids. The V end lost 0 bases, the J end lost 2 bases, and 7 bases lay between the germline ends. CDR3 bases: TGCGCCAGCAGCCAAGACGCGGGACAAGAGACCCAGTACTTC. Its protein is CASSQDAGQETQYF.

The V and J genes are TRBV18 and TRBJ2-3; the D gene is possibly TRBD2 (6 bases). CDR1 is KGHSH, CDR2 LQKENI, per germline. The CDR3 is 17 residues long. V lost 0 bases, J lost 2 bases, and 15 bases lay in between. The DNA of the CDR3 is TGTGCCAGCTCACCACCGGCGGGACCCCTAGACACAGATACGCAGTATTTT. Its protein product is CASSPPAGPLDTDTQYF.

This clonotype was seen ten or more times. V is TRBV7-2 and J is TRBJ1-1; D is undetermined. Germline-derived CDR1 and CDR2 are SGHTA and FQGNSA. This CDR3 has 13 residues. Trimming removed 3 bases at V and 1 base at J, with 6 bases between. The CDR3 protein is CASSFNENTEAFF. The DNA of the CDR3 is TGTGCCAGCAGCTTTAACGAGAACACTGAAGCTTTCTTT.

This clonotype turned up a few times. The chain combines TRBV7-2 with TRBJ2-7; 9 bases are shared with TRBD2. The CDR3 length is 17 residues. V dropped 1 base and J dropped 2; count of bases not matched to a gene: 9. CDR1 is SGHTA, CDR2 FQGNSA, per germline. CDR3 nucleotides: TGTGCCAGCAGCTTAGTTTCTAGCGGGATCGGCGCCTACGAGCAGTACTTC. This sequence encodes CASSLVSSGIGAYEQYF.

This clonotype was detected ten times or more. The rearrangement links TRBV2 to TRBJ1-3, with a weak D call TRBD1 (5 bases). Germline V gene data show CDR1 as SNHLY and CDR2 as FYNNEI. The CDR3 totals 14 residues. Trimming removed 8 bases from V and 4 bases from J, with 15 bases in between. CDR3 sequence reads: CASSVGAAGNTIYF. CDR3 nucleotide sequence: TGTGCCAGCTCCGTCGGGGCGGCAGGAAACACCATATATTTT.

This clonotype was seen ten or more times. The rearrangement joins TRBV28 to TRBJ1-5, with D tentatively TRBD1 (5 bases). The CDR3 runs to 15 residues. Trimming left V 5 bases short and J 3 bases short, with 14 bases between. The germline gives CDR1 MDHEN, CDR2 SYDVKM. The CDR3 here is CASSAGLPNNQPQHF. CDR3 DNA sequence: TGTGCCAGCAGTGCGGGACTCCCTAACAATCAGCCCCAGCATTTT. Full variable domain (remainder filled in from reference TRBV28 and TRBJ1-5): DVKVTQSSRYLVKRTGEKVFLECVQDMDHENMFWYRQDPGLGLRLIYFSYDVKMKEKGDIPEGYSVSREKKERFSLILESASTNQTSMYLCASSAGLPNNQPQHFGDGTRLSIL.

This clonotype was seen many times. The chain couples TRBV28 to TRBJ2-7; no clear D. Deletions cut 5 bases from V and 2 bases from J, with 22 bases between. CDR1 is MDHEN and CDR2 is SYDVKM in the germline V gene. The CDR3 is made up of 17 amino acids. The CDR3 loop is CASSIFASASVAYEQYF. The CDR3 region has the DNA TGTGCCAGCAGTATATTCGCCTCGGCATCAGTGGCCTACGAGCAGTACTTC.

The gene calls are TRBV3-1 and TRBJ2-7; TRBD1 is a possible D gene (6 bases). This CDR3 is built from 13 residues. Trimming took off 7 bases at V and 2 bases at J, with 12 bases between the two ends. Germline V lookup: CDR1 LGHDT, CDR2 YNNKEL (reference sequence). The CDR3 here is CASKSRDTYEQYF. In nucleotides, the CDR3 is TGTGCCAGCAAGTCCCGGGACACCTACGAGCAGTACTTC.